The 10 T cell receptor beta chains reported below all come from one sample, sequenced in a study of Ad26.COV2.S vaccination and SARS-CoV-2 variants. Some clones are missing from TCRdb's copy, which holds only in-frame ones; the method was immunoSEQ multiplex PCR. The data hold some 520,000 clones, with roughly 85% observed a single time. The sample's treatment: around 19 received Ad26.COV2.S at low or high dose, single or two shots; 5 received placebo; per-sample allocation not given. It was on day 63 after the first vaccine or placebo injection that samples were taken. The starting material was peripheral blood, obtained in a trial of Ad26.COV2.S vaccine versus placebo. Receptors were obtained from a person aged 18-60 years who received the Ad26.COV2.S COVID-19 vaccine or a placebo.

This chain connects TRBV3-1 (or the pseudogene TRBV3-2) to TRBJ2-5, with D hard to call. The germline gives CDR1 LGHDT, CDR2 YNNKEL (reference sequence). The V end lost 0 bases, the J end lost 5 bases, and 13 bases lay between the germline ends. There are 15 residues in the CDR3. CDR3 region: CASSQERWLGETQYF. The CDR3 DNA is TGTGCCAGCAGCCAAGAAAGGTGGCTAGGGGAGACCCAGTACTTC.

The chain is built from TRBV20-1 and TRBJ1-6; D perhaps matches TRBD1 (6 bases). CDR3 length equals 16 residues. Germline loops: CDR1 DFQATT, CDR2 SNEGSKA (reference sequence). With 3 bases removed from V and 0 bases from J, the gap between germline ends came to 12 bases. CDR3 in amino acids: CSASTGFGSYNSPLHF. In DNA form, the CDR3 reads TGCAGTGCTAGTACAGGGTTTGGCTCCTATAATTCACCCCTCCACTTT.

The rearrangement links TRBV6-4 to TRBJ2-7, with D uncertain. The ends were cut back, 0 bases at V and 4 bases at J, with 10 bases in the middle. The CDR3 loop spans 14 amino acids. Germline values: CDR1 MRHNA, CDR2 SNTAGT. The CDR3 reads CASSDSPGPYEQYF. Written as DNA, the CDR3 is TGTGCCAGCAGTGACTCCCCCGGGCCATACGAGCAGTACTTC.

The V gene is TRBV10-3, the J gene TRBJ1-5; 7 bases fit TRBD1. CDR1 ENHRY and CDR2 SYGVKD come from the germline V gene. Trimming cost V 2 bases and J 2 bases; bases outside gene matches: 0. The CDR3 totals 14 residues. The DNA for the CDR3 is TGTGCCATCAGTGAGGACAGGGGCAATCAGCCCCAGCATTTT. It codes for CAISEDRGNQPQHF.

This sequence joins TRBV3-1 (or the pseudogene TRBV3-2) and TRBJ1-2; tentatively, D is TRBD1 (5 bases). V lost 3 bases and J lost 8, with 19 bases in between. The germline V gene encodes CDR1 LGHDT and CDR2 YNNKEL (reference sequence). The CDR3 has 15 amino acids. The CDR3: CASSQAPRPRDGYTF. The CDR3 DNA is TGTGCCAGCAGCCAGGCCCCTCGCCCCCGGGACGGCTACACCTTC.

The chain has TRBV5-1 and TRBJ2-3, with D tentatively TRBD1 or TRBD2 (5 bases each). V lost 1 base and J lost 2, with 11 bases in between. The CDR3 runs to 15 residues. Germline V gene sequence: CDR1 SGHRS, CDR2 YFSETQ. As DNA, the CDR3 is TGCGCCAGCAGCTTGTATGGGGGAACCACAGATACGCAGTATTTT. Protein sequence: CASSLYGGTTDTQYF.

In its sample, this clone was seen once. CDR3 DNA sequence: TGTGCCAGCAGCTGGGGGGAGGCCTACGAGCAGTACTTC. Translating it yields CASSWGEAYEQYF. J is TRBJ2-7 and V is TRBV3-1 (or the pseudogene TRBV3-2); D is perhaps TRBD2 (6 bases). CDR1 and CDR2 from the germline V gene are LGHDT and YNNKEL (reference sequence). CDR3 size: 13 residues. Trimming stripped 5 bases from V and 2 bases from J, with 10 bases between.

The chain is built from TRBV24-1 and TRBJ2-4; D is tentatively TRBD1 or TRBD2 (5 bases each). The CDR3 runs 12 residues. Germline loops: CDR1 KGHDR, CDR2 SFDVKD. V was clipped by 4 bases and J by 9 bases, with 9 bases between them. The CDR3 region has the DNA TGTGCCACCAGTGAGGTGAGGGGCATTCAGTACTTC. Translated: CATSEVRGIQYF.

This clone has only a few counts. This chain uses TRBV30 with TRBJ2-1, with a possible D match to TRBD2 (6 bases). The germline CDR1 and CDR2 sequences are GTSNPN and SVGIG (reference sequence). Trimming removed 4 bases from V and 8 bases from J, with 9 bases in between. The CDR3 spans 11 residues. This CDR3 reads CAWTEGYEQFF. In nucleotides, the CDR3 is TGTGCCTGGACGGAGGGCTATGAGCAGTTCTTC.

The rearrangement uses TRBV29-1 and TRBJ1-2; TRBD1 might be the D (5 bases). Germline loops: CDR1 SQVTM, CDR2 ANQGSEA. This CDR3 has 14 residues. V lost 3 bases and J lost 5, with 16 bases in between. The CDR3 loop reads CSVDDAPGHYGYTF. The CDR3 DNA sequence: TGCAGCGTTGATGATGCTCCCGGACATTATGGCTACACCTTC.